This T cell receptor (beta chain) was found in a study of T cell changes during pregnancy in multiple sclerosis. CDR1 and CDR2 from the germline V gene are SEHNR and FQNEAQ (reference sequence). V was shortened by 8 bases and J by 4 bases, with 14 bases between the two germline ends. The CDR3 runs to 13 residues. The table came from immunoSEQ multiplex PCR; TCRdb's copy has only in-frame clones and leaves some out. In the table there are some 80,000 clones, about 95% of which are singletons. The genes are TRBV7-9 and TRBJ1-1; tentatively, D is TRBD1 (5 bases). Source: peripheral blood, taken in the second trimester of pregnancy. The source is a female donor with multiple sclerosis, enrolled in a pregnancy study. The CDR3: CASVRGMSTEAFF. Written as DNA, the CDR3 is TGTGCCAGCGTAAGGGGAATGAGCACTGAAGCTTTCTTT.